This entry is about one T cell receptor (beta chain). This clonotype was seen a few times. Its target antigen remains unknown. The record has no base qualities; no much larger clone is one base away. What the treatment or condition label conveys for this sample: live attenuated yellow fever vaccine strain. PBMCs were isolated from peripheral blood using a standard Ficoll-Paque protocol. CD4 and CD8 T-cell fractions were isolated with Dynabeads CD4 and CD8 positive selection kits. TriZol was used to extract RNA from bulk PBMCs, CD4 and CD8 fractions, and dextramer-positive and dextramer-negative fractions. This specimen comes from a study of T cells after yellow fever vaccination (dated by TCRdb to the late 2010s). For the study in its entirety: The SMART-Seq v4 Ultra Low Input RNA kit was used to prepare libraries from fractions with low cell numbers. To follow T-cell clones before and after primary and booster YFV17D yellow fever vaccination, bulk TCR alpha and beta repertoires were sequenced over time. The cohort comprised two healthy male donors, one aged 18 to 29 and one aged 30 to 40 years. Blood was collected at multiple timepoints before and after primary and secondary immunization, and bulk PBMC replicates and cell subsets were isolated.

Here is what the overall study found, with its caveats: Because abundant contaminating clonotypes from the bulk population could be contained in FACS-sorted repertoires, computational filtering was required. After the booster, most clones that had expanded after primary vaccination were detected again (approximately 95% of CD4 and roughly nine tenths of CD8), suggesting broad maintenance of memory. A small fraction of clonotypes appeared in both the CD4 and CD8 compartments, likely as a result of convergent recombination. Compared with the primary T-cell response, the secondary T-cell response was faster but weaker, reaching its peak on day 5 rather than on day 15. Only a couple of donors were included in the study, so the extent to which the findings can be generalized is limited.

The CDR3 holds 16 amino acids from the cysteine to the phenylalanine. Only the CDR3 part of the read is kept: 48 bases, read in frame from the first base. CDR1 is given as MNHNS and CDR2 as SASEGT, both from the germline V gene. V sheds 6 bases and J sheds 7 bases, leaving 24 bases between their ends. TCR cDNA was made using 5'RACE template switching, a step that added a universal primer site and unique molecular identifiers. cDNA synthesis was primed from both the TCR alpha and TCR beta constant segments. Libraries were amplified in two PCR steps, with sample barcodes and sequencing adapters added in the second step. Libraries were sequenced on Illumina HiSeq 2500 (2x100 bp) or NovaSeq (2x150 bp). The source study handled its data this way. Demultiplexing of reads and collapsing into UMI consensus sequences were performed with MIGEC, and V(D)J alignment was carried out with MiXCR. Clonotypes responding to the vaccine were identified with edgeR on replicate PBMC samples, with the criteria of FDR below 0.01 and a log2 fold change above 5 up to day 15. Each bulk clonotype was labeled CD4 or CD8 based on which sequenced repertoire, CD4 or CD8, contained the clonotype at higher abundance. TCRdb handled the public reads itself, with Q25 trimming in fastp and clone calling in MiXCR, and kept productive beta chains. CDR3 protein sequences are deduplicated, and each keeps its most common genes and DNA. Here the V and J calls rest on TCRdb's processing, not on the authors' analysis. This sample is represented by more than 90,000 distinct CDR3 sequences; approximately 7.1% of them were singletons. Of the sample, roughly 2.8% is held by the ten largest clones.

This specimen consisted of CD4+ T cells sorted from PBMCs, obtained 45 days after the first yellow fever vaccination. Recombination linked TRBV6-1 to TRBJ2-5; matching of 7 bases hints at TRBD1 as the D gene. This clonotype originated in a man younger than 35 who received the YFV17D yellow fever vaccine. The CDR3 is CASRPTGVRRVGTQYF. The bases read TGTGCCAGCAGACCCACAGGGGTTAGGAGGGTGGGGACCCAGTACTTC.